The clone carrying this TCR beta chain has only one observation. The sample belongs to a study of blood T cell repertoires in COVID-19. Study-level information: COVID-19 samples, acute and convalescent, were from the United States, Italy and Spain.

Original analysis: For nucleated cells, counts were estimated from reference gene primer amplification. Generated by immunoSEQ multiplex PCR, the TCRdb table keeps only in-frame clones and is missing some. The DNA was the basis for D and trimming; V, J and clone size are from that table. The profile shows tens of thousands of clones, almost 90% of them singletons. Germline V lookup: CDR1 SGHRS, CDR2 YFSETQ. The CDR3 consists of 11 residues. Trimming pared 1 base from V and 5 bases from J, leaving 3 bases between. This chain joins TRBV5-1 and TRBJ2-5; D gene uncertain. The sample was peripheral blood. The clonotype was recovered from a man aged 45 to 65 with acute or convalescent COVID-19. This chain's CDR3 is CASSLLETQYF. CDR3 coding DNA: TGCGCCAGCAGCTTGCTGGAGACCCAGTACTTC.